This T cell receptor beta chain was sequenced in a study of cytomegalovirus exposure and HLA in healthy donors. Trimming shortened V by 5 bases and J by 1 base, and 6 bases separated the two germline ends. Germline-derived CDR1 and CDR2 are SQVTM and ANQGSEA. The CDR3 runs to 13 residues. Measured with immunoSEQ multiplex PCR; TCRdb has only the in-frame clones, and not every one. Here the sample spans fewer than 250,000 clones, 87% being singletons. This clonotype was sampled from a man between 18 and 35 years old in good health and CMV-seronegative. Sequencing used PBMCs. V gene TRBV29-1 combines with J gene TRBJ2-6; no firm D call. The CDR3 nucleotides are TGCAGCGTTCTCGGGTCTGGGGCCAACGTCCTGACTTTC. This codes for CSVLGSGANVLTF.